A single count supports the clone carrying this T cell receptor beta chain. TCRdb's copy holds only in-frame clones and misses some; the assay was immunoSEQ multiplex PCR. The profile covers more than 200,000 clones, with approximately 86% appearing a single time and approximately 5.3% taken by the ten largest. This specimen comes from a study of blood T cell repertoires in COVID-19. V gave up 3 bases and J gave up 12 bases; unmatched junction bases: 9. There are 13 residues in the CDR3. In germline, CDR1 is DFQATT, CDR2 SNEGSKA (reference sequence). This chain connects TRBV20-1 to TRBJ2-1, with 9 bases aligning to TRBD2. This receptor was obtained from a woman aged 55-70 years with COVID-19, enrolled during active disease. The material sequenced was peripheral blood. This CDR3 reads CSASPLAGWGQFF. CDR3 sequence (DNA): TGCAGTGCTAGTCCGCTAGCGGGATGGGGGCAGTTCTTC.